Below, 3 T cell receptor beta chains from the same sample are listed, as sequenced in a study of T cells in Graves' hyperthyroidism and ophthalmopathy. Using RNA transcripts as the source, TCR beta CDR3 regions were amplified. TCR CDR3 regions were first amplified by RT-PCR with HTBI primers. MiXCR, applied by TCRdb to the multiplex PCR reads, yields one record per CDR3 protein. This table holds hundreds of thousands of distinct CDR3 sequences, less than 20% found once. Sequenced: blood. The source is a man aged 35-49 years with Graves' ophthalmopathy.

The chain recombines TRBV5-1 with TRBJ2-3; either TRBD1 or TRBD2 may supply D (5 bases each). This CDR3 contains 15 residues. Trimming cost V 4 bases and J 2 bases, with 14 bases left between them. The germline V gene encodes CDR1 SGHRS and CDR2 YFSETQ. CDR3 DNA: TGCGCCAGCAGCCCTGCAGGGACCTACACAGATACGCAGTATTTT. The encoded protein is CASSPAGTYTDTQYF.

Ten or more counts support this clonotype. The chain recombines TRBV5-1 with TRBJ1-4, with D tentatively TRBD1 (6 bases). V was clipped by 2 bases and J by 3 bases, with 11 bases between them. This CDR3 contains 15 residues. Germline V CDR1 and CDR2: SGHRS, YFSETQ. CDR3 in amino acids: CASSLLRGPNEKLFF. The CDR3 DNA reads TGCGCCAGCAGCTTATTACGGGGGCCTAATGAAAAACTGTTTTTT.

Ten or more counts support this clonotype. The V call is TRBV7-6, the J call TRBJ2-7, with 8 bases aligning to TRBD1. V lost 5 bases and J lost 6; bases outside the gene matches: 18. Germline V gives CDR1 SGHVS, CDR2 FNYEAQ. The CDR3 length is 17 residues. The CDR3 nucleotides read TGTGCCAGCAGCCCGGGGGTCGGAGGGCAGGGGGCAGTCGAGCAGTACTTC. Residues: CASSPGVGGQGAVEQYF.